This TCR beta chain appears in the sequencing data of a study of shared clonotypes between healthy human individuals. Naive CD8 cells lacked CD45RO, underwent positive selection for CCR7 and left out terminally differentiated effector memory CD45RA+ cells. The run depth of the assay was deep. Each replicate PCR on the sorted subsets used 200 to 250 ng DNA (around 30,000 T cell genomes). Clones were read by immunoSEQ multiplex PCR, and TCRdb kept only the in-frame ones, dropping some. The data show about 2 million clones, approximately 95% seen once. The clonotype was recovered from a young man in good health. The sequenced sample was naive CD8+ T cells sorted from blood.

The CDR3 DNA reads TGTGCCAGCAGTGGACAGGTCCACTCCACAGATACGCAGTATTTT. Translated, it gives CASSGQVHSTDTQYF. V and J are TRBV6-1 and TRBJ2-3, with D maybe TRBD1 (6 bases). Germline values: CDR1 MNHNS, CDR2 SASEGT. The V and J ends lost 4 bases and 2 bases respectively, with 13 bases between them. CDR3 length: 15 amino acids.